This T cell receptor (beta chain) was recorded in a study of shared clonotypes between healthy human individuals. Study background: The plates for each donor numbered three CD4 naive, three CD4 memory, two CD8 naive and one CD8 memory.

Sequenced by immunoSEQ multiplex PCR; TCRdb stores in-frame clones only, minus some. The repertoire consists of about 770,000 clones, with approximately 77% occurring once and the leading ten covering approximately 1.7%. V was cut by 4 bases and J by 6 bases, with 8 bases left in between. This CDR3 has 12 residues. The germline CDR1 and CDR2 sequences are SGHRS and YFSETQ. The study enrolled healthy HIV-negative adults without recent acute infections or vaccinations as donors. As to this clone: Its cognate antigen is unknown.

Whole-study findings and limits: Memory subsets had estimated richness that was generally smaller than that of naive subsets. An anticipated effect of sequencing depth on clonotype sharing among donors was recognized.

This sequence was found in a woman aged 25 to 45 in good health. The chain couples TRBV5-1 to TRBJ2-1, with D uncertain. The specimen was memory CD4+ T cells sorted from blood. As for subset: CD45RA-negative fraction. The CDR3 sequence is CASSRAVNEQFF. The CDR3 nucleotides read TGCGCCAGCAGCCGGGCCGTCAATGAGCAGTTCTTC. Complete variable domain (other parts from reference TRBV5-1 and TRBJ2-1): KAGVTQTPRYLIKTRGQQVTLSCSPISGHRSVSWYQQTPGQGLQFLFEYFSETQRNKGNFPGRFSGRQFSNSRSEMNVSTLELGDSALYLCASSRAVNEQFFGPGTRLTVL.